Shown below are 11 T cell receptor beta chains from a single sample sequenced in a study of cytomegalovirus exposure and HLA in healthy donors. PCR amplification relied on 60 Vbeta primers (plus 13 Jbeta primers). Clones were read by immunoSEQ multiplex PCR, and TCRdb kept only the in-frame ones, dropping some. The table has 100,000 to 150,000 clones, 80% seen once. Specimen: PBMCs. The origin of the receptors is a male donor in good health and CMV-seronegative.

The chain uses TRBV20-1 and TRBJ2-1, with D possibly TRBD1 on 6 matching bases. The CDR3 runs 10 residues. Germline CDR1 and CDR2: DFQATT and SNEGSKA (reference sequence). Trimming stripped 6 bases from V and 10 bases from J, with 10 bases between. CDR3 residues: CSAKDREQFF. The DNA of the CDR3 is TGCAGTGCAAAGGACAGAGAGCAGTTCTTC.

The CDR3 DNA follows: TGTGCCAGCACCCCCGGGCAGGGCGGCGGCTACACCTTC. Residues: CASTPGQGGGYTF. V gene TRBV27 combines with J gene TRBJ1-2; the D gene is possibly TRBD1 (5 bases). Germline V lookup: CDR1 MNHEY, CDR2 SMNVEV (reference sequence). The V end lost 7 bases, the J end lost 8 bases, and 17 bases lay between the germline ends. The CDR3 runs 13 residues.

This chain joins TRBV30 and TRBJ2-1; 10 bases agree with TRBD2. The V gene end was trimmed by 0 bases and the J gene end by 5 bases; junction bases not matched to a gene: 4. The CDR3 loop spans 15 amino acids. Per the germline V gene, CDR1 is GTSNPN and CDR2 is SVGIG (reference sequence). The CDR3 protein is CAWSVGGLANNEQFF. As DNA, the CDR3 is TGTGCCTGGAGTGTAGGGGGACTAGCGAACAATGAGCAGTTCTTC.

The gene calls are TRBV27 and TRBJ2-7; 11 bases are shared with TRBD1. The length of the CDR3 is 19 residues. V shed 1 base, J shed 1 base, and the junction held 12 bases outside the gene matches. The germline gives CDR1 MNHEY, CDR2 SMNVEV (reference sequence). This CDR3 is CASSLYWGGGQGASYEQYF. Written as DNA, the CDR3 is TGTGCCAGCAGTTTATATTGGGGGGGAGGACAGGGGGCTTCCTACGAGCAGTACTTC.

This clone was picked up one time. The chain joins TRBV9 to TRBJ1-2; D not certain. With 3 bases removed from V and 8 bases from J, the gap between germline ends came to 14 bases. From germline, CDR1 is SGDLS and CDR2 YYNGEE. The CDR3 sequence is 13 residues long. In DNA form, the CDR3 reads TGTGCCAGCAGCGCCCCCGGGGTAGGCGGCTACACCTTC. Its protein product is CASSAPGVGGYTF.

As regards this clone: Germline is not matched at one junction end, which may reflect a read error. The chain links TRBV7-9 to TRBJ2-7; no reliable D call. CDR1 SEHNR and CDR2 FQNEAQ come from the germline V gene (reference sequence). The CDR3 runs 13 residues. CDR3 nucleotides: TGTGCCAGCGGCTTAGGGCAGACCTACGAGCAGTACTTC. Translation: CASGLGQTYEQYF.

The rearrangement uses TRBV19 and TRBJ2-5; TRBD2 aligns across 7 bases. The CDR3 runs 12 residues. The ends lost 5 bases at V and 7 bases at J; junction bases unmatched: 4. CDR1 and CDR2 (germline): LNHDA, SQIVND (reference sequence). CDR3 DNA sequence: TGTGCCAGTAGTTATCCGGGAGGGACCCAGTACTTC. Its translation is CASSYPGGTQYF.

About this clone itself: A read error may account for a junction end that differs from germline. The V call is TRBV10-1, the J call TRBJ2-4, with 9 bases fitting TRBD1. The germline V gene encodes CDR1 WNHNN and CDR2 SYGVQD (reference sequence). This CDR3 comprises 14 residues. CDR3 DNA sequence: TGCGCCAGCAGTTCCGGGACAGGGAAAAACAGTCAGTACTTC. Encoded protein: CASSSGTGKNSQYF.

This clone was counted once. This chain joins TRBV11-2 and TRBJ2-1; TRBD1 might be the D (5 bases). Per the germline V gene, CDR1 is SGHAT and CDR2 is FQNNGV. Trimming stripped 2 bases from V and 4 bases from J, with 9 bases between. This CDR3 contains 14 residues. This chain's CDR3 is CASSLQDIYNEQFF. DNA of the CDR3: TGTGCCAGCAGCTTACAGGACATTTACAATGAGCAGTTCTTC.

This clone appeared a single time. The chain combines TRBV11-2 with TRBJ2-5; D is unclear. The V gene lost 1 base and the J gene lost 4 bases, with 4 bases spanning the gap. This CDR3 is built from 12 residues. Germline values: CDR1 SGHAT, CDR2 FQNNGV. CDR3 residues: CASSLAGETQYF. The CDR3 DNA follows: TGTGCCAGCAGCTTAGCCGGAGAGACCCAGTACTTC.

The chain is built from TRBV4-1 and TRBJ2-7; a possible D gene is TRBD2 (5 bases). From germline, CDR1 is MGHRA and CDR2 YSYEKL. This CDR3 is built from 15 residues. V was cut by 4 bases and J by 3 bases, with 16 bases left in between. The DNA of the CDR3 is TGCGCCAGCAGCCTCCCCAAGCGGCCGATCTACGAGCAGTACTTC. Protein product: CASSLPKRPIYEQYF.